Presented here are 23 T cell receptor beta chains from one specimen sequenced in a study of OX40 agonist ivuxolimab in advanced cancers. Measured with immunoSEQ multiplex PCR; TCRdb has only the in-frame clones, and not every one. The table lists 65,000 to 70,000 clones, 80% to 85% of them singletons. Sequences were derived from CD4+ or CD8+ T cells sorted from blood, sampled in a trial of the OX40 agonist ivuxolimab. These receptors were collected from an adult with an advanced solid tumor such as melanoma, head and neck, liver or kidney cancer.

This chain uses TRBV7-9 with TRBJ2-7, with 7 bases fitting TRBD1. This CDR3 region has 15 residues. Per the germline V gene, CDR1 is SEHNR and CDR2 is FQNEAQ (reference sequence). The trim removed 6 bases at V and 1 base at J, leaving 9 bases unmatched. CDR3 DNA sequence: TGTGCCAGCAGTCGCGACAGGGCCGGGTCCTACGAGCAGTACTTC. It codes for CASSRDRAGSYEQYF.

This chain joins TRBV28 and TRBJ1-2, with a weak D call TRBD1 (6 bases). The V end lost 4 bases, the J end lost 2 bases, and 14 bases lay between the germline ends. CDR3 length: 15 amino acids. CDR1 is MDHEN, CDR2 SYDVKM, per germline. CDR3 in DNA: TGTGCCAGCAGTTCCACCGGGACACTGAACTATGGCTACACCTTC. Translation: CASSSTGTLNYGYTF.

The rearrangement uses TRBV19 and TRBJ1-5; D uncertain. Germline V gives CDR1 LNHDA, CDR2 SQIVND (reference sequence). V lost 5 bases and J lost 9, with 20 bases in between. The length of the CDR3 is 15 residues. The CDR3 is CASSPEPTSPGPQHF. CDR3 nucleotides: TGTGCCAGTAGTCCCGAACCTACATCCCCGGGGCCCCAGCATTTT.

The CDR3 loop reads CASSQDQAAASYNEQFF. The CDR3, as DNA: TGTGCCAGCAGCCAAGATCAGGCGGCGGCTTCCTACAATGAGCAGTTCTTC. The chain carries TRBV4-2 and TRBJ2-1; D uncertain. Trimming shortened V by 0 bases and J by 1 base, and 13 bases separated the two germline ends. The CDR3 is 17 residues long. In germline, CDR1 is LGHNA, CDR2 YNFKEQ.

This clone was found a few times. The chain joins TRBV11-2 to TRBJ1-6; 7 bases map to TRBD1. CDR3 length: 19 amino acids. Trimming at V came to 5 bases and at J to 3 bases, leaving 16 bases not matched to a gene. CDR1 SGHAT and CDR2 FQNNGV come from the germline V gene. In nucleotides, the CDR3 is TGTGCCAGCAGCGGAAACAGGGGTAATACGGTCTACTATAATTCACCCCTCCACTTT. Protein sequence: CASSGNRGNTVYYNSPLHF. The whole variable domain, remainder taken from reference TRBV11-2 and TRBJ1-6, is EAGVAQSPRYKIIEKRQSVAFWCNPISGHATLYWYQQILGQGPKLLIQFQNNGVVDDSQLPKDRFSAERLKGVDSTLKIQPAKLEDSAVYLCASSGNRGNTVYYNSPLHFGNGTRLTVT.

V usage is TRBV5-1 and J usage is TRBJ2-5; the match to TRBD2 covers 10 bases. Germline CDR1 SGHRS, CDR2 YFSETQ. CDR3 length: 14 amino acids. With 3 bases clipped from V and 5 bases from J, the junction kept 4 bases outside the gene matches. The CDR3: CASSSAGGLETQYF. CDR3 bases: TGCGCCAGCAGCTCAGCGGGGGGGCTGGAGACCCAGTACTTC.

The chain couples TRBV13 to TRBJ2-5; no reliable D call. CDR1 is PRHDT and CDR2 is FYEKMQ in the germline V gene (reference sequence). The CDR3 covers 14 residues. V was trimmed by 0 bases and J by 3 bases, leaving 8 bases between them. CDR3 bases: TGTGCCAGCAGCTTAGGCTCCAGAAAAGAGACCCAGTACTTC. It is translated as CASSLGSRKETQYF. Based on the CDR3 plus reference TRBV13 and TRBJ2-5, the full variable domain is AAGVIQSPRHLIKEKRETATLKCYPIPRHDTVYWYQQGPGQDPQFLISFYEKMQSDKGSIPDRFSAQQFSDYHSELNMSSLELGDSALYFCASSLGSRKETQYFGPGTRLLVL.

This clone was detected a few times. The J gene is TRBJ2-7, the V gene TRBV4-1, with D uncertain. Trimming shortened V by 1 base and J by 2 bases, and 12 bases separated the two germline ends. The CDR3 runs to 15 residues. Per germline, CDR1 MGHRA and CDR2 YSYEKL. As DNA, the CDR3 is TGCGCCAGCAGCCAAGTAAGATCTAGGGCCTACGAGCAGTACTTC. Protein: CASSQVRSRAYEQYF.

The genes are TRBV27 and TRBJ2-4; possible D gene TRBD2, 6 bases. Germline V CDR1 and CDR2: MNHEY, SMNVEV (reference sequence). The CDR3 has 15 residues. Trimming removed 5 bases at V and 8 bases at J, with 19 bases between. CDR3 sequence (DNA): TGTGCCAGCAGTCCCCGAGGAGGGGCTGGTTACATTCAGTACTTC. Translating it yields CASSPRGGAGYIQYF.

The chain uses TRBV7-2 and TRBJ2-3; TRBD2 might be the D (6 bases). V was shortened by 5 bases and J by 4 bases, with 10 bases between the two germline ends. Germline V CDR1 and CDR2: SGHTA, FQGNSA. CDR3 length: 13 residues. The CDR3 DNA follows: TGTGCCAGCAGCAGACTAGTCTCAGATACGCAGTATTTT. As protein: CASSRLVSDTQYF.

This clone came up once. This chain links TRBV5-4 with TRBJ2-3, with D possibly being TRBD1 (7 bases). Germline loops: CDR1 SGHNT, CDR2 YYREEE (reference sequence). The CDR3 sequence is 15 residues long. Trimming shortened V by 3 bases and J by 2 bases, and 13 bases separated the two germline ends. The CDR3 coding sequence is TGTGCCAGCAGCTCGAGACAGGGACTCACAGATACGCAGTATTTT. Its protein product is CASSSRQGLTDTQYF.

V is TRBV7-3 and J is TRBJ2-5, with TRBD2 identical over 9 bases. The V gene's germline CDR1 is SGHTA and CDR2 FQGTGA. The V gene end was trimmed by 8 bases and the J gene end by 1 base; junction bases not matched to a gene: 8. The CDR3 covers 15 residues. CDR3 residues: CASSWGAGGQETQYF. CDR3 coding DNA: TGTGCCAGCTCCTGGGGAGCGGGGGGCCAAGAGACCCAGTACTTC.

The genes are TRBV19 and TRBJ2-1; tentatively, D is TRBD2 (6 bases). There are 12 residues in the CDR3. The germline CDR1 and CDR2 sequences are LNHDA and SQIVND (reference sequence). Trimming removed 1 base at V and 10 bases at J, with 8 bases between. The CDR3 here is CASSIVGGEQFF. The CDR3 nucleotides are TGTGCCAGTAGTATAGTCGGAGGGGAGCAGTTCTTC. The full variable domain, completed using reference TRBV19 and TRBJ2-1, is DGGITQSPKYLFRKEGQNVTLSCEQNLNHDAMYWYRQDPGQGLRLIYYSQIVNDFQKGDIAEGYSVSREKKESFPLTVTSAQKNPTAFYLCASSIVGGEQFFGPGTRLTVL.

The gene calls are TRBV19 and TRBJ2-2; D call uncertain. Trimming took 1 base from V and 2 from J, leaving 5 bases between them. This CDR3 is built from 14 residues. Germline V gene data show CDR1 as LNHDA and CDR2 as SQIVND (reference sequence). DNA of the CDR3: TGTGCCAGTAGTATAGTAGTAAACACCGGGGAGCTGTTTTTT. It encodes CASSIVVNTGELFF.

The rearrangement joins TRBV6-1 to TRBJ1-4; 7 bases line up with TRBD1. Per germline, CDR1 MNHNS and CDR2 SASEGT. CDR3 length equals 15 residues. J gave up 10 bases and V 2 bases, and 10 bases lay outside the gene matches. This CDR3 is CASSEQGTALPKLFF. The CDR3 nucleotides are TGTGCCAGCAGTGAACAAGGGACAGCCCTTCCAAAACTGTTTTTT.

This clone was observed a few times. The V gene is TRBV11-2, the J gene TRBJ2-2; D remains ambiguous. The CDR3 has 14 residues. Trimming pared 5 bases from V and 0 bases from J, leaving 7 bases between. CDR1 and CDR2 from the germline V gene are SGHAT and FQNNGV. The CDR3 loop is CASSPRPNTGELFF. CDR3 DNA: TGTGCCAGCAGCCCGCGCCCGAACACCGGGGAGCTGTTTTTT.

The rearrangement joins TRBV11-2 to TRBJ1-1; tentatively, D is TRBD1 (5 bases). V lost 5 bases and J lost 6, with 19 bases in between. This CDR3 is 15 amino acids long. The germline gives CDR1 SGHAT, CDR2 FQNNGV. The CDR3 DNA sequence: TGTGCCAGCAGCGCCGCGGGACGGGGGTTTCCTGAAGCTTTCTTT. As protein: CASSAAGRGFPEAFF.

This clone was counted only a few times. V is TRBV4-2 and J is TRBJ1-2; D unresolved. V dropped 1 base and J dropped 0 bases, with 9 bases sitting between them. Germline V gene data show CDR1 as LGHNA and CDR2 as YNFKEQ. The CDR3 contains 15 residues. CDR3 in amino acids: CASSQGTASNYGYTF. Written as DNA, the CDR3 is TGTGCCAGCAGCCAAGGGACGGCTTCTAACTATGGCTACACCTTC.

The rearrangement uses TRBV11-2 and TRBJ2-3, with D possibly matching TRBD2 (5 bases). V lost 6 bases to trimming and J lost 1 base, with 17 bases between them. The CDR3 consists of 16 residues. Germline V gives CDR1 SGHAT, CDR2 FQNNGV. The CDR3 DNA sequence: TGTGCCAGCAGTTCGGTCCAGAAGAGGGGCACAGATACGCAGTATTTT. Amino acid sequence: CASSSVQKRGTDTQYF.

This chain uses TRBV11-1 with TRBJ1-1; 7 bases are a match to TRBD1. The germline V gene has CDR1 SGHAT and CDR2 FQDESV (reference sequence). The CDR3 consists of 17 residues. V lost 2 bases to trimming and J lost 4 bases; unmatched junction nucleotides: 13. The CDR3 DNA reads TGTGCCAGCAGCTTATCCCAAATACTCCGGGACAGCACTGAAGCTTTCTTT. It is translated as CASSLSQILRDSTEAFF.

This chain links TRBV9 with TRBJ2-1; 7 bases are shared with TRBD2. Germline trimming cut 7 bases from V and 0 bases from J; bases unmatched to any gene: 1. Germline CDR1 reads SGDLS; CDR2 reads YYNGEE. The CDR3 totals 13 residues. In nucleotides, the CDR3 is TGTGCCAGCGGGGAGGGCTCCTACAATGAGCAGTTCTTC. Translation: CASGEGSYNEQFF.

The chain joins TRBV7-9 to TRBJ2-7; D is ambiguous. Trimming took off 2 bases at V and 2 bases at J, with 10 bases between the two ends. Looked up from germline, CDR1 is SEHNR and CDR2 is FQNEAQ (reference sequence). This CDR3 has 14 amino acids. In nucleotides, the CDR3 is TGTGCCAGCAGCTTACCCTCTCTACCCTACGAGCAGTACTTC. As protein: CASSLPSLPYEQYF.

V usage is TRBV11-2 and J usage is TRBJ2-1, with D perhaps being TRBD1 or TRBD2 (5 bases each). This CDR3 comprises 18 residues. Looked up from germline, CDR1 is SGHAT and CDR2 is FQNNGV. Trimming left V 1 base short and J 5 bases short, with 21 bases between. CDR3 DNA: TGTGCCAGCAGCTTAGGACGGGGTAGGGGATTAGGAAACAATGAGCAGTTCTTC. It specifies CASSLGRGRGLGNNEQFF.